A single sample is the source of the 30 T cell receptor beta chains below, sequenced in a study of blood T cell repertoires in COVID-19 (dated by TCRdb to 2020 to 2021). The method was the immunoSEQ multiplex PCR assay. TCRdb provides this immuneACCESS table in a form limited to in-frame rearrangements. Some clones are lacking; in checked studies, under half of them reflect an unresolved V gene, and why the rest are absent is not known. The sample yields under 300,000 clones; 70% to 90% were counted once. The top ten constitute 2% to 2.5% of the sample. The specimen sequenced was peripheral blood. The receptors stem from a woman between 35 and 50 years old who had recovered from COVID-19.

J is TRBJ1-2 and V is TRBV3-1 (or the pseudogene TRBV3-2), with 10 bases lining up with TRBD1. The V gene's germline CDR1 is LGHDT and CDR2 YNNKEL (reference sequence). The CDR3 has 14 amino acids. V lost 4 bases to trimming and J lost 5 bases; unmatched junction nucleotides: 4. The CDR3 coding sequence is TGTGCCAGCAGCCGGGACAGGGGATTATATGGCTACACCTTC. It yields the protein CASSRDRGLYGYTF.

The rearrangement uses TRBV6-5 and TRBJ1-1; the D gene is possibly TRBD1 (6 bases). The CDR3 runs to 14 residues. Trimming removed 4 bases from V and 3 bases from J, with 12 bases in between. Germline V gene data show CDR1 as MNHEY and CDR2 as SVGAGI. The CDR3 protein is CASSSTGYDTEAFF. The CDR3 coding sequence is TGTGCCAGCAGTTCCACAGGGTACGACACTGAAGCTTTCTTT.

The chain recombines TRBV6-2 or TRBV6-3 with TRBJ2-7; TRBD2 agrees at 9 bases. V was clipped by 2 bases and J by 3 bases; unmatched bases: 8. This CDR3 is built from 16 residues. Germline CDR1 reads MNHEY; CDR2 reads SVGEGT. CDR3 loop: CASSYKPGLANYEQYF. As DNA, the CDR3 is TGTGCCAGCAGTTACAAACCGGGACTAGCAAACTACGAGCAGTACTTC.

The chain couples TRBV5-1 to TRBJ2-3; D perhaps matches TRBD1 (6 bases). The CDR3 consists of 14 residues. V lost 4 bases, J lost 4 bases, and 13 bases lay in between. CDR1 is SGHRS and CDR2 is YFSETQ in the germline V gene. CDR3 nucleotides: TGCGCCAGCAGCCTACAAACAGGGTCAGATACGCAGTATTTT. Amino acids: CASSLQTGSDTQYF.

This clone was seen a handful of times. The chain combines TRBV5-5 with TRBJ1-6, with D possibly TRBD1 on 6 matching bases. Trimming removed 1 base from V and 7 bases from J, with 15 bases in between. Germline CDR1 and CDR2: SGHKS and YYEKEE (reference sequence). The CDR3 totals 16 residues. DNA of the CDR3: TGTGCCAGCAGCTTGTCGTATGGGACACCGAATTCACCCCTCCACTTT. It is translated as CASSLSYGTPNSPLHF.

V gene TRBV4-3 combines with J gene TRBJ1-2; TRBD1 agrees at 9 bases. Germline CDR1 and CDR2: LGHNA and YSLEER. With 3 bases clipped from V and 6 bases from J, the junction kept 8 bases outside the gene matches. This CDR3 is built from 15 residues. CDR3 nucleotide sequence: TGCGCCAGCAGCCAGGTACAGGGGGCGGAAAATGGCTACACCTTC. This encodes CASSQVQGAENGYTF.

V and J are TRBV28 and TRBJ1-6; D is undetermined. The V and J ends lost 3 bases and 9 bases respectively, with 6 bases between them. CDR3 length equals 12 residues. CDR1 MDHEN and CDR2 SYDVKM come from the germline V gene. The CDR3 reads CASSFSGSPLHF. The CDR3 DNA reads TGTGCCAGCAGTTTTTCAGGTTCACCCCTCCACTTT.

The rearrangement uses TRBV7-2 and TRBJ1-2; the D gene is possibly TRBD1 (6 bases). Trimming cost V 3 bases and J 7 bases, with 9 bases left between them. The CDR3 is 12 amino acids. Germline CDR1 SGHTA, CDR2 FQGNSA. The CDR3 loop is CASSLTQGGYTF. CDR3 DNA: TGTGCCAGCAGCTTGACACAGGGTGGCTACACCTTC.

The chain couples TRBV19 to TRBJ2-1, with 8 positions matching TRBD2. Trimming at V came to 1 base and at J to 6 bases, leaving 5 bases not matched to a gene. Per the germline V gene, CDR1 is LNHDA and CDR2 is SQIVND (reference sequence). This CDR3 has 15 amino acids. CDR3 sequence (DNA): TGTGCCAGTAGTATAGCGGGGGGGCCAGGCAATGAGCAGTTCTTC. Translating gives CASSIAGGPGNEQFF.

This chain links TRBV5-6 with TRBJ2-3; a weak D match, TRBD2 (7 bases). In germline, CDR1 is SGHDT, CDR2 YYEEEE. V lost 4 bases to trimming and J lost 2 bases, with 11 bases between them. The CDR3 runs to 14 residues. The chain's CDR3 is CASSRGDTTDTQYF. The CDR3 DNA reads TGTGCCAGCAGCCGGGGGGACACCACAGATACGCAGTATTTT.

CDR3 in amino acids: CSVALDRVGEKLFF. CDR3 sequence (DNA): TGCAGCGTTGCCCTGGACAGGGTTGGCGAAAAACTGTTTTTT. This rearrangement joins TRBV29-1 to TRBJ1-4, with 8 bases lining up with TRBD1. Germline CDR1 SQVTM, CDR2 ANQGSEA. This CDR3 comprises 14 residues. The V and J ends lost 4 bases and 8 bases, in that order; junction bases with no gene match: 9.

The chain links TRBV19 to TRBJ2-7, with 8 bases lining up with TRBD1. This CDR3 has 16 residues. Germline lookup yields CDR1 LNHDA and CDR2 SQIVND (reference sequence). With 6 bases clipped from V and 1 base from J, the junction kept 11 bases outside the gene matches. In DNA form, the CDR3 reads TGTGCCAGTAGAACCTCGGACAGGGTCGTTTCCTACGAGCAGTACTTC. Translating gives CASRTSDRVVSYEQYF.

This chain connects TRBV12-3 or TRBV12-4 to TRBJ2-2; tentative D call: TRBD2 (5 bases). V was shortened by 8 bases and J by 4 bases, with 11 bases between the two germline ends. The CDR3 runs 13 residues. The CDR3 loop reads CASANRGTGELFF. CDR3 DNA: TGTGCCAGCGCCAACCGGGGCACCGGGGAGCTGTTTTTT.

This chain links TRBV2 with TRBJ1-6; 7 nucleotides agree with TRBD1. Germline V gives CDR1 SNHLY, CDR2 FYNNEI. The V gene end was trimmed by 3 bases and the J gene end by 10 bases; junction bases not matched to a gene: 9. There are 15 residues in the CDR3. The CDR3 protein is CASSDTTGEGSPLHF. The CDR3 DNA is TGTGCCAGCAGTGATACAACAGGGGAAGGCTCACCCCTCCACTTT.

The genes are TRBV12-3 or TRBV12-4 and TRBJ2-2; no clear D. This CDR3 has 13 amino acids. V shed 6 bases and J shed 5 bases, with 10 bases lying between them. CDR3 region: CASSPIVTGELFF. For the CDR3, the DNA is TGTGCCAGCAGCCCCATAGTAACCGGGGAGCTGTTTTTT.

This clone turned up a few times. The chain joins TRBV7-2 to TRBJ2-5, with a possible D match to TRBD1 (6 bases). CDR1 and CDR2 (germline): SGHTA, FQGNSA. V was clipped by 6 bases and J by 1 base, with 9 bases between them. The CDR3 is 13 amino acids. The CDR3 reads CASRQGPQETQYF. Here the CDR3 DNA reads TGTGCCAGCAGGCAGGGGCCCCAAGAGACCCAGTACTTC.

V is TRBV21-1 and J is TRBJ1-1. TRBV21-1 is a pseudogene locus. This CDR3 has 15 residues. The CDR3 sequence: CASSKYISGDTEAFF. CDR3 bases: TGTGCCAGCAGCAAATACATAAGCGGGGACACTGAAGCTTTCTTT.

This clone is labeled large. This rearrangement joins TRBV10-3 to TRBJ2-1; D possibly corresponds to TRBD2 (5 bases). V lost 4 bases, J lost 7 bases, and 11 bases lay in between. The germline gives CDR1 ENHRY, CDR2 SYGVKD. This CDR3 comprises 13 residues. CDR3 bases: TGTGCCATCAGTGCGTCGGAGGATAATGAGCAGTTCTTC. Protein product: CAISASEDNEQFF.

The chain couples TRBV28 to TRBJ2-1, with D possibly matching TRBD2 (6 bases). There are 16 residues in the CDR3. The germline gives CDR1 MDHEN, CDR2 SYDVKM. Trimming took off 5 bases at V and 0 bases at J, with 14 bases between the two ends. CDR3 DNA sequence: TGTGCCAGCAGTCCCCCCCCCGGGGGCTCCTACAATGAGCAGTTCTTC. This gives the protein CASSPPPGGSYNEQFF. The whole variable domain, remainder taken from reference TRBV28 and TRBJ2-1, is DVKVTQSSRYLVKRTGEKVFLECVQDMDHENMFWYRQDPGLGLRLIYFSYDVKMKEKGDIPEGYSVSREKKERFSLILESASTNQTSMYLCASSPPPGGSYNEQFFGPGTRLTVL.

This clone turned up a few times. The chain links TRBV5-5 to TRBJ1-5; tentatively, D is TRBD1 (6 bases). The V end lost 4 bases, the J end lost 3 bases, and 14 bases lay between the germline ends. Germline assignment: CDR1 SGHKS and CDR2 YYEKEE (reference sequence). The CDR3 sequence is 15 residues long. This CDR3 reads CASSQHRADNQPQHF. The CDR3 DNA reads as TGTGCCAGCAGCCAGCACAGGGCGGACAATCAGCCCCAGCATTTT.

This clone was seen just once. The rearrangement joins TRBV27 to TRBJ2-1; D call uncertain. The CDR3 spans 12 residues. V lost 6 bases and J lost 7, with 10 bases in between. CDR1 and CDR2 from the germline V gene are MNHEY and SMNVEV (reference sequence). The CDR3 reads CASRYRSNEQFF. As DNA, the CDR3 is TGTGCCAGCAGATACCGGAGTAATGAGCAGTTCTTC.

The CDR3 spells CSASPSDRENGYTF. The CDR3 bases are TGCAGTGCTAGTCCCTCGGACAGGGAGAATGGCTACACCTTC. The J gene is TRBJ1-2, the V gene TRBV20-1; the match to TRBD1 covers 8 bases. CDR1 and CDR2 (germline): DFQATT, SNEGSKA (reference sequence). The V gene end was trimmed by 3 bases and the J gene end by 6 bases; junction bases not matched to a gene: 9. This CDR3 contains 14 residues.

CDR3 in DNA: TGTGCCAGCAGCGCCGGACAGGGACTCACAGATACGCAGTATTTT. Encoded protein: CASSAGQGLTDTQYF. V and J are TRBV9 and TRBJ2-3; 8 bases map to TRBD1. The germline V gene has CDR1 SGDLS and CDR2 YYNGEE. J was trimmed by 2 bases and V by 3 bases; bases with no gene match: 5. This CDR3 contains 15 residues.

V usage is TRBV6-2 or TRBV6-3 and J usage is TRBJ2-1; tentative D call: TRBD1 (6 bases). The germline V and J ends were trimmed by 2 bases and 4 bases, with 18 bases remaining between them. The CDR3 loop spans 17 amino acids. The V gene's germline CDR1 is MNHEY and CDR2 SVGEGT. The CDR3 loop reads CASSYPQGQPLYNEQFF. Here the CDR3 DNA reads TGTGCCAGCAGTTACCCCCAAGGACAGCCACTATACAATGAGCAGTTCTTC.

V and J are TRBV4-2 and TRBJ2-2, with D tentatively TRBD1 (5 bases). This CDR3 region has 17 residues. V was shortened by 1 base and J by 5 bases, with 17 bases between the two germline ends. Germline CDR1 is LGHNA and CDR2 is YNFKEQ. The chain's CDR3 is CASSQALDTSITGELFF. In DNA, the CDR3 is TGTGCCAGCAGCCAAGCTCTGGACACATCAATAACCGGGGAGCTGTTTTTT.

V gene TRBV18 combines with J gene TRBJ1-4, with D tentatively TRBD1 (5 bases). CDR3 length: 13 residues. Germline lookup yields CDR1 KGHSH and CDR2 LQKENI. Trimming took off 2 bases at V and 8 bases at J, with 9 bases between the two ends. CDR3 residues: CASSPWGSEKLFF. CDR3 sequence (DNA): TGTGCCAGCTCACCATGGGGCAGCGAAAAACTGTTTTTT.

J is TRBJ2-7 and V is TRBV19; 7 bases are shared with TRBD1. In germline, CDR1 is LNHDA, CDR2 SQIVND (reference sequence). Trimming removed 5 bases from V and 3 bases from J; junction bases left unmatched: 10. This CDR3 comprises 15 residues. The CDR3, as DNA: TGTGCCAGTAGTCCCTGGACAGGCCCAAACTACGAGCAGTACTTC. This gives the protein CASSPWTGPNYEQYF.

The genes are TRBV9 and TRBJ2-7; maybe TRBD1 (5 bases). There are 15 residues in the CDR3. Per germline, CDR1 SGDLS and CDR2 YYNGEE. Trimming removed 0 bases at V and 3 bases at J, with 13 bases between. CDR3 residues: CASSVGVGAVYEQYF. DNA of the CDR3: TGTGCCAGCAGCGTAGGGGTAGGGGCCGTCTACGAGCAGTACTTC.

The chain carries TRBV7-2 and TRBJ2-5; 11 bases align to TRBD2. Germline V gene sequence: CDR1 SGHTA, CDR2 FQGNSA. The CDR3 extends over 16 amino acids. The V and J ends lost 1 base and 5 bases, in that order; junction bases with no gene match: 6. In DNA, the CDR3 is TGTGCCAGCAGCTTAGGAACTAGCGGGGGTACGGAGACCCAGTACTTC. Translated: CASSLGTSGGTETQYF.

The table lists this clone with a few counts. The gene calls are TRBV6-1 and TRBJ2-7, with TRBD1 matching 9 bases. The germline V gene has CDR1 MNHNS and CDR2 SASEGT. J was trimmed by 3 bases and V by 2 bases; bases with no gene match: 5. This CDR3 region has 15 residues. The CDR3 DNA reads as TGTGCCAGCAGTGAATTAGTGGACAGGGGCTACGAGCAGTACTTC. Protein: CASSELVDRGYEQYF.